The 20 T cell receptor beta chains below were found in one sample sequenced in a study of cytomegalovirus exposure and HLA in healthy donors. Primers for the PCR totalled 60 Vbeta and 13 Jbeta. Assay used: immunoSEQ multiplex PCR; TCRdb lists only in-frame clones, some missing. The table has some 170,000 clones, almost 80% seen once; the top ten hold 5% to 8%. The sequencing input was PBMCs. These receptors were collected from a man aged 35 to 55 in good health and CMV-seropositive.

The chain has TRBV5-1 and TRBJ1-3, with a tentative D call TRBD1 (6 bases). The CDR3 is made up of 17 amino acids. The ends were cut back, 4 bases at V and 0 bases at J, with 17 bases in the middle. Germline V lookup: CDR1 SGHRS, CDR2 YFSETQ. The CDR3 reads CASSEQGAGLSGNTIYF. In DNA form, the CDR3 reads TGCGCCAGCAGCGAACAGGGTGCAGGCCTCTCTGGAAACACCATATATTTT.

The chain joins TRBV29-1 to TRBJ2-2; tentatively, D is TRBD1 (6 bases). The V end was cut by 3 bases, the J end by 3 bases, with 11 bases between. The length of the CDR3 is 14 residues. CDR1 is SQVTM, CDR2 ANQGSEA, per germline. The CDR3 protein is CSVEGQGYTGELFF. CDR3 nucleotide sequence: TGCAGCGTTGAGGGGCAGGGGTACACCGGGGAGCTGTTTTTT.

Turning to this clone: Other DNA sequences in the sample encode the same CDR3. The chain joins TRBV19 to TRBJ2-6, with D hard to call. The CDR3 is made up of 16 amino acids. V was cut by 3 bases and J by 0 bases, with 9 bases left in between. The V gene's germline CDR1 is LNHDA and CDR2 SQIVND (reference sequence). In nucleotides, the CDR3 is TGTGCCAGTAGTATCAGTCACACCTCTGGGGCCAACGTCCTGACTTTC. As protein: CASSISHTSGANVLTF.

V is TRBV6-6 and J is TRBJ1-4; D is perhaps TRBD1 (6 bases). There are 16 residues in the CDR3. Trimming pared 0 bases from V and 0 bases from J, leaving 8 bases between. Germline V gene lookup returns CDR1 MNHNY and CDR2 SVGAGI (reference sequence). CDR3: CASSYSDSPTNEKLFF. Here the CDR3 DNA reads TGTGCCAGCAGTTACTCGGACAGTCCAACTAATGAAAAACTGTTTTTT.

The chain joins TRBV7-9 to TRBJ2-6; TRBD1 matches 9 bases. The V gene's germline CDR1 is SEHNR and CDR2 FQNEAQ (reference sequence). V shed 5 bases, J shed 0 bases, and the junction held 11 bases outside the gene matches. This CDR3 comprises 19 residues. Here the CDR3 DNA reads TGTGCCAGCAGCCTTGGGGACAGGGCAACTTTCTCTGGGGCCAACGTCCTGACTTTC. This codes for CASSLGDRATFSGANVLTF.

In its sample, this clone was seen a few times. The V and J genes are TRBV9 and TRBJ1-1; D is possibly TRBD1 (5 bases). V was trimmed by 4 bases and J by 1 base, leaving 11 bases between them. Germline CDR1 SGDLS, CDR2 YYNGEE. The CDR3 totals 14 residues. The CDR3 is CASSNDRTNTEAFF. CDR3 coding DNA: TGTGCCAGCAGCAACGACAGAACGAACACTGAAGCTTTCTTT.

The chain combines TRBV28 with TRBJ2-3; 14 bases fit TRBD2. Germline V gene data show CDR1 as MDHEN and CDR2 as SYDVKM. The V gene end was trimmed by 5 bases and the J gene end by 5 bases; junction bases not matched to a gene: 9. The CDR3 contains 17 residues. This chain's CDR3 is CASSQRLAGGPGDTQYF. CDR3 nucleotides: TGTGCCAGCAGTCAAAGACTAGCGGGAGGGCCAGGAGATACGCAGTATTTT.

This clone was counted a single time. Here the CDR3 reads CASSARLAGGAGELFF. The CDR3 region has the DNA TGTGCCAGTAGTGCCCGACTAGCGGGAGGAGCCGGGGAGCTGTTTTTT. The chain employs TRBV19 and TRBJ2-2; 13 nucleotides agree with TRBD2. Per germline, CDR1 LNHDA and CDR2 SQIVND (reference sequence). The CDR3 contains 16 residues. The V segment lost 5 bases and the J segment 6 bases; nucleotides outside the gene matches: 6. Complete variable domain (other parts from reference TRBV19 and TRBJ2-2): DGGITQSPKYLFRKEGQNVTLSCEQNLNHDAMYWYRQDPGQGLRLIYYSQIVNDFQKGDIAEGYSVSREKKESFPLTVTSAQKNPTAFYLCASSARLAGGAGELFFGEGSRLTVL.

This clone was counted a few times. V gene TRBV6-1 combines with J gene TRBJ1-2, with TRBD1 identical over 7 bases. The CDR3 runs to 14 residues. Per the germline V gene, CDR1 is MNHNS and CDR2 is SASEGT. Losses at the gene ends were 1 base for V and 12 bases for J; bases not matched to a gene: 11. CDR3 DNA: TGTGCCAGCAGTGAAGGCCCCGACAGGGCCCGACACACCTTC. It specifies CASSEGPDRARHTF.

The rearrangement uses TRBV27 and TRBJ2-3, with 8 positions matching TRBD2. Germline trimming cut 4 bases from V and 4 bases from J; bases unmatched to any gene: 10. CDR3 length equals 16 residues. Germline CDR1 reads MNHEY; CDR2 reads SMNVEV (reference sequence). CDR3 coding DNA: TGTGCCAGCAGTTCCACCGGGGGGGGTGGCCCAGATACGCAGTATTTT. This encodes CASSSTGGGGPDTQYF.

The chain recombines TRBV7-8 with TRBJ2-7, with 9 bases matching TRBD2. Germline lookup yields CDR1 SGHVS and CDR2 FQNEAQ. The length of the CDR3 is 19 residues. V was clipped by 1 base and J by 0 bases; unmatched bases: 13. Written as DNA, the CDR3 is TGTGCCAGCAGCTTAGATTCCGGGCGGGAGGGCCGTGTCTCCTACGAGCAGTACTTC. Encoded protein: CASSLDSGREGRVSYEQYF.

The rearrangement uses TRBV20-1 and TRBJ2-5; TRBD2 might be the D (6 bases). Between the trimmed V and J ends, which lost 3 bases and 4 bases, there was a span of 6 bases. The CDR3 covers 11 residues. CDR1 is DFQATT, CDR2 SNEGSKA, per germline (reference sequence). As DNA, the CDR3 is TGCAGTGCTAGGGGAGGAGAGACCCAGTACTTC. This sequence encodes CSARGGETQYF.

J is TRBJ2-2 and V is TRBV19, with 7 bases fitting TRBD1. Germline V lookup: CDR1 LNHDA, CDR2 SQIVND (reference sequence). This CDR3 comprises 15 residues. Trimming removed 7 bases from V and 3 bases from J; junction bases left unmatched: 8. This chain's CDR3 is CASTLDRPHTGELFF. CDR3 DNA sequence: TGTGCCAGTACGCTGGACAGGCCTCACACCGGGGAGCTGTTTTTT. Supplemented by reference TRBV19 and TRBJ2-2, the full variable domain reads DGGITQSPKYLFRKEGQNVTLSCEQNLNHDAMYWYRQDPGQGLRLIYYSQIVNDFQKGDIAEGYSVSREKKESFPLTVTSAQKNPTAFYLCASTLDRPHTGELFFGEGSRLTVL.

This clone was observed once. The gene calls are TRBV25-1 and TRBJ1-1; 10 bases line up with TRBD1. V was clipped by 6 bases and J by 3 bases; unmatched bases: 13. CDR1 and CDR2 (germline): MGHDK, SYGVNS. CDR3 length: 17 amino acids. As DNA, the CDR3 is TGTGCCAGCAGCCCCGGGGGGACAGGGGCAAGGTACACTGAAGCTTTCTTT. Translating it yields CASSPGGTGARYTEAFF.

This clone is a singleton in its sample. CDR3 residues: CASSYNRQTNEKLFF. The CDR3 DNA reads TGTGCCAGCAGTTATAACAGACAAACTAATGAAAAACTGTTTTTT. This chain connects TRBV6-5 to TRBJ1-4; D unresolved. In germline, CDR1 is MNHEY, CDR2 SVGAGI. The V end lost 3 bases, the J end lost 1 base, and 9 bases lay between the germline ends. This CDR3 has 15 amino acids.

V and J are TRBV6-5 and TRBJ1-1, with D uncertain. The germline gives CDR1 MNHEY, CDR2 SVGAGI. The V gene lost 4 bases and the J gene lost 5 bases, with 11 bases spanning the gap. The CDR3 spans 13 residues. The CDR3 here is CASSFFAVTEAFF. CDR3 in DNA: TGTGCCAGCAGTTTCTTTGCGGTGACTGAAGCTTTCTTT.

As DNA, the CDR3 is TGTGCCAGCACGCTGGGACAGGGGTCTACTGGAAACACCATATATTTT. It yields the protein CASTLGQGSTGNTIYF. The J gene is TRBJ1-3, the V gene TRBV18; 10 nucleotides agree with TRBD1. Germline CDR1 KGHSH, CDR2 LQKENI. CDR3 length: 16 amino acids. V was clipped by 8 bases and J by 2 bases; unmatched bases: 9.

V gene TRBV7-3 combines with J gene TRBJ2-1; D is undetermined. Germline lookup yields CDR1 SGHTA and CDR2 FQGTGA. The CDR3 length is 15 residues. V shed 5 bases and J shed 4 bases, with 15 bases lying between them. The CDR3 nucleotides read TGTGCCAGCAGCCTCCAAGCTGGTCGATACAATGAGCAGTTCTTC. This translates into CASSLQAGRYNEQFF.

The rearrangement links TRBV29-1 to TRBJ2-5; D is perhaps TRBD1 (6 bases). The CDR3 has 15 residues. Trimming shortened V by 2 bases and J by 0 bases, and 13 bases separated the two germline ends. Per the germline V gene, CDR1 is SQVTM and CDR2 is ANQGSEA. In DNA form, the CDR3 reads TGCAGCGTTGAAAAGGACAGATCGTACCAAGAGACCCAGTACTTC. Its translation is CSVEKDRSYQETQYF.

The chain has TRBV27 and TRBJ2-2; 8 bases are a match to TRBD2. Germline CDR1 is MNHEY and CDR2 is SMNVEV (reference sequence). The V segment lost 2 bases and the J segment 6 bases; nucleotides outside the gene matches: 5. The CDR3 runs to 15 residues. CDR3 amino acids: CASSLAGGESGELFF. CDR3 bases: TGTGCCAGCAGTTTAGCGGGGGGCGAGTCCGGGGAGCTGTTTTTT.